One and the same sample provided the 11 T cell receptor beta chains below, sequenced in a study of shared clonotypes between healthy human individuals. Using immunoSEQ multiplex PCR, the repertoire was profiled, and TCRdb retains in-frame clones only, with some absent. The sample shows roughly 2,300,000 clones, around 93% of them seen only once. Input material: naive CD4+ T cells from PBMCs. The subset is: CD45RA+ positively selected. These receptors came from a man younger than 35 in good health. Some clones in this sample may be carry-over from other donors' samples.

CDR3: CASSRRQGDPGELFF. In DNA, the CDR3 is TGTGCCAGCTCACGACGACAGGGGGACCCCGGGGAGCTGTTTTTT. The chain combines TRBV18 with TRBJ2-2, with 9 positions matching TRBD1. J lost 6 bases, V lost 4 bases, and 6 bases had no gene match. The germline gives CDR1 KGHSH, CDR2 LQKENI. The CDR3 sequence is 15 residues long.

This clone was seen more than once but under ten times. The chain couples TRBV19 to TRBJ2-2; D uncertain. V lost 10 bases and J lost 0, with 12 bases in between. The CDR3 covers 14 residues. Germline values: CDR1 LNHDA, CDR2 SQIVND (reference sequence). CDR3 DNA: TGTGCCACTTCGGTTGCTACGAACACCGGGGAGCTGTTTTTT. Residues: CATSVATNTGELFF.

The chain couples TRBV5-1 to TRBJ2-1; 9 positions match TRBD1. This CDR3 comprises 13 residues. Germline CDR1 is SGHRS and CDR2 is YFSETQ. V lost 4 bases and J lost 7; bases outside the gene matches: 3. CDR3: CASSAGQGNEQFF. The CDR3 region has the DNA TGCGCCAGCAGCGCTGGACAGGGGAATGAGCAGTTCTTC.

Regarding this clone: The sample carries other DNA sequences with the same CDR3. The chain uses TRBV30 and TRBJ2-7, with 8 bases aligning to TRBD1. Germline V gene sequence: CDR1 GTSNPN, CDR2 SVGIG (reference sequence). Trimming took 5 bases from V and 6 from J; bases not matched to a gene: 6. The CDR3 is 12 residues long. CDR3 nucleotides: TGTGCCTGGGGTGGACAGGGCGGCGAGCAGTACTTC. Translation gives CAWGGQGGEQYF.

The CDR3, as DNA: TGCGCCAGCAGCTCCTCTTGGAGGACCGGTGAGCAGTTCTTC. Translated, it gives CASSSSWRTGEQFF. The rearrangement uses TRBV5-1 and TRBJ2-1; D is perhaps TRBD2 (5 bases). The V end was cut by 3 bases, the J end by 9 bases, with 16 bases between. Per germline, CDR1 SGHRS and CDR2 YFSETQ. The CDR3 runs 14 residues.

Here the CDR3 DNA reads TGCGCCAGCAGCCCAGCATCAGGGATCCACGAGCAGTACTTC. Translation: CASSPASGIHEQYF. The rearrangement links TRBV5-1 to TRBJ2-7; possible D gene TRBD1, 5 bases. This CDR3 spans 14 amino acids. With 4 bases removed from V and 5 bases from J, the gap between germline ends came to 16 bases. The V gene's germline CDR1 is SGHRS and CDR2 YFSETQ.

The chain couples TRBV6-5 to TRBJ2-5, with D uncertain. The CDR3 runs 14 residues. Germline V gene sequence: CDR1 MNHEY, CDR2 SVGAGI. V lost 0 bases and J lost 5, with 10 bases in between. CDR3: CASSYSKGLETQYF. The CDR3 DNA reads TGTGCCAGCAGTTACTCGAAAGGGTTGGAGACCCAGTACTTC.

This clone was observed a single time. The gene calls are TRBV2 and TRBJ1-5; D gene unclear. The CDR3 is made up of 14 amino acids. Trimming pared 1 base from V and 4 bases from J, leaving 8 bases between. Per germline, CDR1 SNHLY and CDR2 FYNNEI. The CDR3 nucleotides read TGTGCCAGCAGTGAAGTGACGAATAATCAGCCCCAGCATTTT. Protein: CASSEVTNNQPQHF.

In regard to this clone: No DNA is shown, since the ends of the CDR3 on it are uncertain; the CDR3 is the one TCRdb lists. CDR3 sequence: CAISSSSTGGADTQYF. This chain connects TRBV10-3 to TRBJ2-3; the table gives TRBD1 as D, unverified against the DNA. The CDR3 spans 16 amino acids, including both terminal residues. Per the germline V gene, CDR1 is ENHRY and CDR2 is SYGVKD.

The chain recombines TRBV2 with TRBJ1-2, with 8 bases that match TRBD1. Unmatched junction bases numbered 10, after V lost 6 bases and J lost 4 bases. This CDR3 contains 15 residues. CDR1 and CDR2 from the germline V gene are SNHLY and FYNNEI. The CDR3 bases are TGTGCCAGCAGCCGGACAGGGCCCGGGGGCTATGGCTACACCTTC. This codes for CASSRTGPGGYGYTF.

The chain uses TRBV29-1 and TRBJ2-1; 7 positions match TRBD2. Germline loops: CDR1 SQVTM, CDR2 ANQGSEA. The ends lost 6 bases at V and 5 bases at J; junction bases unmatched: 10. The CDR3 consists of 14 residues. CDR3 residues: CSVRRSGGHNEQFF. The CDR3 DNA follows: TGCAGCGTCCGGCGGTCGGGGGGTCACAATGAGCAGTTCTTC.